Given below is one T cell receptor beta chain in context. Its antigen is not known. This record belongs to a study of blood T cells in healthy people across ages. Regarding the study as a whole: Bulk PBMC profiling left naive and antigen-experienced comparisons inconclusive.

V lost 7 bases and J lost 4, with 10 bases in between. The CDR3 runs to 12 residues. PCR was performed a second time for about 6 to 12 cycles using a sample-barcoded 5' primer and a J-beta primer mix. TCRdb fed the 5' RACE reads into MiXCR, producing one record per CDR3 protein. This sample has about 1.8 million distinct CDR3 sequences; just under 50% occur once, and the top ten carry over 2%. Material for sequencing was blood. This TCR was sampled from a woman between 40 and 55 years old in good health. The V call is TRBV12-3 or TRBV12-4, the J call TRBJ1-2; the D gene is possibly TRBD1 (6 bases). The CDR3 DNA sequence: TGTGCCAGCAACGGACAGTTCTATGGCTACACCTTC. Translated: CASNGQFYGYTF.